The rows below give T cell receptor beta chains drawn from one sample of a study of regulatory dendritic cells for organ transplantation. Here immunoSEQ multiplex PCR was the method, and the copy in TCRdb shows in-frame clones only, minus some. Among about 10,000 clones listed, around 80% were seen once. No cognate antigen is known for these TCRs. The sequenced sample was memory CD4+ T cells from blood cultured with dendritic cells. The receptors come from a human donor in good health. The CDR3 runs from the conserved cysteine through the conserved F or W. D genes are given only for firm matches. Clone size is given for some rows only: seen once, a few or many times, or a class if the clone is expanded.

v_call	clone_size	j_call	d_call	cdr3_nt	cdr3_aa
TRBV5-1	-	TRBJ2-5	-	TGCGCCAGCAGCACCAGGGACCCCAGGGTCACCCAGTACTTC	CASSTRDPRVTQYF
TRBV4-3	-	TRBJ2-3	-	TGCGCCAGCAGCCAAGATCTGACTAGCACAGATACGCAGTATTTT	CASSQDLTSTDTQYF
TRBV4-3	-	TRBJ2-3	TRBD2	TGCGCCAGCAGCAGAGCGACTAGCGGGGGGGGCACAGATACGCAGTATTTT	CASSRATSGGGTDTQYF
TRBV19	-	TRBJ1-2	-	TGTGCCAGTAGGTCGGGAGATGTTCGCTATGGCTACACCTTC	CASRSGDVRYGYTF
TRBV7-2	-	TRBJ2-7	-	TGTGCCAGCAGCCGCCGGGGAGGCAGCTCCTACGAGCAGTACTTC	CASSRRGGSSYEQYF
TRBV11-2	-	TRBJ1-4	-	TGTGCCAGCAGCCTACAGGGAGAAAAACTGTTTTTT	CASSLQGEKLFF
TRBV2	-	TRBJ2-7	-	TGTGCCAGCAGTAGCGGCAGCCTCTCCTACGAGCAGTACTTC	CASSSGSLSYEQYF
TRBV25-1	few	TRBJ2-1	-	TGTGCCAGCAGTGAGTATGGGCCAGGGTCCTACAATGAGCAGTTCTTC	CASSEYGPGSYNEQFF
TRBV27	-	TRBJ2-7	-	TGTGCCAGCCCGAGGGTTTTTTACGAGCAGTACTTC	CASPRVFYEQYF
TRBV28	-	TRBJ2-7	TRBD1	TGTGCCAGCAAGGATGGGACAGGGCTTACGGAAGAGCAGTACTTC	CASKDGTGLTEEQYF
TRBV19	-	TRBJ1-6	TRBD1	TGTGCCAGTAGTATAGGAAGGACAGGGGGCACCTATAATTCACCCCTCCACTTT	CASSIGRTGGTYNSPLHF
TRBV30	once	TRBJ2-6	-	TGTGCCTGGAGTAGGGACGGAGGCTCTGGGGCCAACGTCCTGACTTTC	CAWSRDGGSGANVLTF
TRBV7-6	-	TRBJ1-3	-	TGTGCCAGCTTAGGGGACCCCAGAGGAAACACCATATATTTT	CASLGDPRGNTIYF
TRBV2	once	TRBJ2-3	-	TGTGCCAGCAGCCGGTTCTCTGGGGGCACAGATACGCAGTATTTT	CASSRFSGGTDTQYF
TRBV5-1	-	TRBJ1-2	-	TGCGCCAGCAGCTTGGACAGGGTGAGGGGCTACACCTTC	CASSLDRVRGYTF
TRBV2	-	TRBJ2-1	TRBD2	TGTGCCAGCGCCGGAGCGGGGGATTTGGCCAATGAGCAGTTCTTC	CASAGAGDLANEQFF
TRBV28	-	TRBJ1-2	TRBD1	TGTGCCAGCTTGGACAGGGCCAGTTATGGCTACACCTTC	CASLDRASYGYTF
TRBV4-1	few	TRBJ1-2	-	TGCGCCAGCAGCCAACCAGGGGAATCAATAAGGGGCTACACCTTC	CASSQPGESIRGYTF
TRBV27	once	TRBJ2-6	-	TGTGCCAGCAGTGGACACGCATTATCTGGGGCCAACGTCCTGACTTTC	CASSGHALSGANVLTF
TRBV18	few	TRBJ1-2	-	TGTGCCAGCTCACCACCGTCCGGGTTCGGTAATGGCTACACCTTC	CASSPPSGFGNGYTF
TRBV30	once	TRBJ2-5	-	TGTGCCTGGAGTGGTGGGGGATTGGAGACCCAGTACTTC	CAWSGGGLETQYF
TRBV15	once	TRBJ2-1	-	TGTGCCACCAGCAGAGATCAGGTGTTCAATGAGCAGTTCTTC	CATSRDQVFNEQFF
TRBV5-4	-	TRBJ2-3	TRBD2	TGTGCCAGCAGCTTGGCCTCGAGCGGGAATACGCAGTATTTT	CASSLASSGNTQYF
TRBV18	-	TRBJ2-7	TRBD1	TGTGCCAGCTCACCACTGCAGGGGGCTAATGTCTACGAGCAGTACTTC	CASSPLQGANVYEQYF
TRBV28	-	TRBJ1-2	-	TGTGCCAGCAGTTCTGCAGGGGTAGGTGGCTACACCTTC	CASSSAGVGGYTF
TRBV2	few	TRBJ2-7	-	TGTGCCAGCAGCGCTGCTCCCCCGAGGGGCGAGCAGTACTTC	CASSAAPPRGEQYF
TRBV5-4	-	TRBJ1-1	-	TGTGCCAGCATCCTGGGTCTTGAAGCTTTCTTT	CASILGLEAFF
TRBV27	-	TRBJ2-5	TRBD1	TGTGCCAGCAGTTTCTACGGACAGGGAGAGACCCAGTACTTC	CASSFYGQGETQYF
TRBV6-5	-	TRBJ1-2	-	TGTGCCAGCAGTCACCGGGACGGTGCGGGCTACACCTTC	CASSHRDGAGYTF
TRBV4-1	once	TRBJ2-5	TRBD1	TGCGCCAGCAGCCAAGGGAATAACAGGGGGGAAGGGGAGACCCAGTACTTC	CASSQGNNRGEGETQYF
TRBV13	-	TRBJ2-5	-	TGTGCCAGCAGCTTATCGGGTCGGGGGAAGGAGACCCAGTACTTC	CASSLSGRGKETQYF
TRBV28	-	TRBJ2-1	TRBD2	TGTGCCAGCAGAAAGCGGGGCAATGAGCAGTTCTTC	CASRKRGNEQFF